There are many counts of the clone carrying this T cell receptor beta chain. What it binds is not known. The entry originates in a study of CD8+CD57+ T cells in acquired aplastic anemia. Study summary: DNA recovered from sorted CD4+ and CD8+ cells had a mean of about 3.5 ug.

Patients included in sequencing had previously demonstrated CD8+CD57+ cell expansion by flow cytometry. Blood sampling was performed on the patients, and none of them had received therapy by then. Trimming removed 5 bases from V and 3 bases from J, with 14 bases in between. CDR3 length: 14 residues. Study outcomes and limitations: Patient and control CD8+ Simpson's diversity was not significantly different. Roughly 30 CD8+ CDR3 sequences occurred in both the patients and the controls.

TCR beta VDJ and CDR3 profiling used genomic DNA as template. One entry per CDR3 protein results from TCRdb running MiXCR on the reads. Of some 170,000 distinct CDR3 sequences in the sample, around 50% were seen once. This chain connects TRBV12-3 or TRBV12-4 to TRBJ2-7, with TRBD2 as a possible D gene (6 bases). The material sequenced was sorted CD4+, CD8+, or CD8+CD57+ T cells (not recorded which) from PBMCs. This sequence was found in a human donor with aplastic anemia. The CDR3 loop reads CASSPSASDYEQYF. DNA for the CDR3: TGTGCCAGCAGTCCGAGCGCTAGCGACTACGAGCAGTACTTC.